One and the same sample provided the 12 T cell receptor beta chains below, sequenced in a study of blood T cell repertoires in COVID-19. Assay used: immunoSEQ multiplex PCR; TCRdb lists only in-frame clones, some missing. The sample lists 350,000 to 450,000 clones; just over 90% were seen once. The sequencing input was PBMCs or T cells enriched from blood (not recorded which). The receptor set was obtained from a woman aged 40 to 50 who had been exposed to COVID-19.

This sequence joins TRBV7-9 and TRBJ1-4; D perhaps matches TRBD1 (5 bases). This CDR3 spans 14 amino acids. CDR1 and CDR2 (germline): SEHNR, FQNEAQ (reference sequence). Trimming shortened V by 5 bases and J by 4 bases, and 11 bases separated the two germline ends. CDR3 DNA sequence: TGTGCCAGCAGCCGCCAGGGAGGTAATGAAAAACTGTTTTTT. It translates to CASSRQGGNEKLFF.

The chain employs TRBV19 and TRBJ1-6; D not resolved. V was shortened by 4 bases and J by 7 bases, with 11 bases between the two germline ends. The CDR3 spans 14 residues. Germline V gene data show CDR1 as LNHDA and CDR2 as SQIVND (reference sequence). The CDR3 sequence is CASSNGLRNSPLHF. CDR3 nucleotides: TGTGCCAGTAGTAACGGACTAAGGAATTCACCCCTCCACTTT.

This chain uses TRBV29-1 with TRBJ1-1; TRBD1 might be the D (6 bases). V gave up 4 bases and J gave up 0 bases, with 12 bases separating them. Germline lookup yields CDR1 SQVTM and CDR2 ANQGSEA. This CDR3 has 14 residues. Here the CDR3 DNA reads TGCAGCGTTGGAGGGGGTGTTATGAACACTGAAGCTTTCTTT. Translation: CSVGGGVMNTEAFF.

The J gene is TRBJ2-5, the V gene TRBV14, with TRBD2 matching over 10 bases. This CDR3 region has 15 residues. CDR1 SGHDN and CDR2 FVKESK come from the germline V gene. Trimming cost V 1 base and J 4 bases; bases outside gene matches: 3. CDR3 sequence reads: CASSQALAGVETQYF. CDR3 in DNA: TGTGCCAGCAGCCAAGCCCTAGCGGGAGTAGAGACCCAGTACTTC.

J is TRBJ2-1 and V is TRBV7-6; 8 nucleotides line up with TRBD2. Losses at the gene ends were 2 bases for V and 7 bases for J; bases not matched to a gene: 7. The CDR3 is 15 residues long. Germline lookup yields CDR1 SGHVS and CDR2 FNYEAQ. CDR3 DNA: TGTGCCAGCAGCTTAAGGAGGGGACTAGGGAATGAGCAGTTCTTC. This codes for CASSLRRGLGNEQFF.

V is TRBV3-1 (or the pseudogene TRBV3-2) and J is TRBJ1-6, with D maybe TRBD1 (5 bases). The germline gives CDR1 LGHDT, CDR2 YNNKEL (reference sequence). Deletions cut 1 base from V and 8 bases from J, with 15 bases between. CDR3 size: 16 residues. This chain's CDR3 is CASSQAASRVDSPLHF. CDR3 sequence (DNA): TGTGCCAGCAGCCAAGCGGCCAGCAGGGTGGATTCACCCCTCCACTTT.

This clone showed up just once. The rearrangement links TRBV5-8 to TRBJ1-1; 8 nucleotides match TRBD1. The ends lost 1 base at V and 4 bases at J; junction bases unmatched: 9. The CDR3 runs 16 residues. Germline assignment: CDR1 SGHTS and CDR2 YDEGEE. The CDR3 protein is CASSLHSAGGVTEAFF. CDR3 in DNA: TGTGCCAGCAGCTTGCACTCCGCAGGGGGCGTCACTGAAGCTTTCTTT.

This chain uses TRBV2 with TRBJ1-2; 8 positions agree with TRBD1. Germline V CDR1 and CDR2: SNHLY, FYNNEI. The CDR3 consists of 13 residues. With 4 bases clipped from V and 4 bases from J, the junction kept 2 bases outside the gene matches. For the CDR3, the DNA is TGTGCCAGCAGTGGACAGGGGTTCTATGGCTACACCTTC. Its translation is CASSGQGFYGYTF.

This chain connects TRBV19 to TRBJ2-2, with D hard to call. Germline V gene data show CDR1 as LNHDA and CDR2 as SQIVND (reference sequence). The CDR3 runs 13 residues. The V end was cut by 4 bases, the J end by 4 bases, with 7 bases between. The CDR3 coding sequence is TGTGCCAGTAGTAAACAGCTCACCGGGGAGCTGTTTTTT. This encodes CASSKQLTGELFF. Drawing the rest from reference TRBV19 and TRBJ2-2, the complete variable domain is DGGITQSPKYLFRKEGQNVTLSCEQNLNHDAMYWYRQDPGQGLRLIYYSQIVNDFQKGDIAEGYSVSREKKESFPLTVTSAQKNPTAFYLCASSKQLTGELFFGEGSRLTVL.

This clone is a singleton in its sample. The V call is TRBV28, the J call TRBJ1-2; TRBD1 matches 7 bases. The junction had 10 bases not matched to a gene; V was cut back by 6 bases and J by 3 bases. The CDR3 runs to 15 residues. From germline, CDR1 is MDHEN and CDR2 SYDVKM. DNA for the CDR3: TGTGCCAGCAGGACCGGGACAGAGCATGACTATGGCTACACCTTC. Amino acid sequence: CASRTGTEHDYGYTF.

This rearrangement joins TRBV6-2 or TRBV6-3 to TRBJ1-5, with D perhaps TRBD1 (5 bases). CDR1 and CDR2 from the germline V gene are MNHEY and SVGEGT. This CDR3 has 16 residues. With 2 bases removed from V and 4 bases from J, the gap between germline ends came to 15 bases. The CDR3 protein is CASSYLGRGGNQPQHF. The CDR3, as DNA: TGTGCCAGCAGTTACCTTGGGAGGGGAGGAAATCAGCCCCAGCATTTT.

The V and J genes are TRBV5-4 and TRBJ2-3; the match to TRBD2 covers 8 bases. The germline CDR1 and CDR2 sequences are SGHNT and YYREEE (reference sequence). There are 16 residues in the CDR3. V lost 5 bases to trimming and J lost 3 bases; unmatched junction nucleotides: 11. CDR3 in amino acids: CASSPYGGAGTDTQYF. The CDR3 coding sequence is TGTGCCAGCAGTCCCTACGGGGGGGCTGGTACAGATACGCAGTATTTT.